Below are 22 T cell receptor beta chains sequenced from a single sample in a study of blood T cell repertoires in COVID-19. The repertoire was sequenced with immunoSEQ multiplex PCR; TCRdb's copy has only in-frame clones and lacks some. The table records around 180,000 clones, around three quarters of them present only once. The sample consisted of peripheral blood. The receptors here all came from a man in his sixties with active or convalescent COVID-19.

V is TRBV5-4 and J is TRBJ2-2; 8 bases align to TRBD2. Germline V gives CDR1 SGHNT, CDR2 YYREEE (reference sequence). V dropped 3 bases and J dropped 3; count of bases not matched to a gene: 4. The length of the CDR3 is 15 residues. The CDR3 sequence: CASSSSGSHTGELFF. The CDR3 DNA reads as TGTGCCAGCAGCTCGAGCGGGAGTCACACCGGGGAGCTGTTTTTT.

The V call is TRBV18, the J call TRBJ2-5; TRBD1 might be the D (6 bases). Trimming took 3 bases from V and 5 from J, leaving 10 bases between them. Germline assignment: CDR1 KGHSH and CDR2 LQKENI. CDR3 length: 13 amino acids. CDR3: CASSPQGWETQYF. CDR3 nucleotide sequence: TGTGCCAGCTCACCGCAGGGGTGGGAGACCCAGTACTTC. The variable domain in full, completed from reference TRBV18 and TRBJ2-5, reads NAGVMQNPRHLVRRRGQEARLRCSPMKGHSHVYWYRQLPEEGLKFMVYLQKENIIDESGMPKERFSAEFPKEGPSILRIQQVVRGDSAAYFCASSPQGWETQYFGPGTRLLVL.

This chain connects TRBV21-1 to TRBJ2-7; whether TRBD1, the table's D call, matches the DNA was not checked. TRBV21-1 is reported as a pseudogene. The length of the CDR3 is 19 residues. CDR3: CASSAGTPDNLPPPYEQYF. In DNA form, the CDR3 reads TGTGCCAGCAGCGCTGGGACACCCGATAACCTTCCCCCCCCTTACGAGCAGTACTTC.

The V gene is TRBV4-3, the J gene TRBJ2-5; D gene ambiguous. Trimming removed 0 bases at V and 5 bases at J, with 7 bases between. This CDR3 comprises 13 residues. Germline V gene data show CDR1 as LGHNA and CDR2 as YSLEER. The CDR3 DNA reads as TGCGCCAGCAGCCAAGAGTGGCGGGAGACCCAGTACTTC. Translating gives CASSQEWRETQYF.

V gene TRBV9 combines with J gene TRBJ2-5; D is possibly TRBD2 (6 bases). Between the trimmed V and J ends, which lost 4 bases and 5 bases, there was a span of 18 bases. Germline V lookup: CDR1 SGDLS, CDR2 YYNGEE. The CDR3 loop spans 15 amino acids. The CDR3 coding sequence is TGTGCCAGCAGCTCCCCATCGGGCGGGGTGGAGACCCAGTACTTC. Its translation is CASSSPSGGVETQYF.

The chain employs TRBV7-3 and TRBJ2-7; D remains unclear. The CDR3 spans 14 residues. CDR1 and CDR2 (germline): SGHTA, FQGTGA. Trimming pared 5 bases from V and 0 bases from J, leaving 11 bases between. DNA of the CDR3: TGTGCCAGCAGCCCATCGCAGTCCTCCTACGAGCAGTACTTC. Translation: CASSPSQSSYEQYF.

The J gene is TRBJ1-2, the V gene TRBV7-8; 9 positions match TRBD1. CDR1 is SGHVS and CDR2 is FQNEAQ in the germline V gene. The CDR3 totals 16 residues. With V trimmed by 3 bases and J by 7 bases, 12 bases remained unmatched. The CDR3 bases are TGTGCCAGCAGCTTTCGACAGTGGGACAGGGCTTCTGGCTACACCTTC. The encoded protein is CASSFRQWDRASGYTF.

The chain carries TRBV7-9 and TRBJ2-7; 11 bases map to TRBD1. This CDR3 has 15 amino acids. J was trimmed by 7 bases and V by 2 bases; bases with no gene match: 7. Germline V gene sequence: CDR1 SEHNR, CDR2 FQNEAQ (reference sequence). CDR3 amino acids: CASSLPQDRGREQYF. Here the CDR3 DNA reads TGTGCCAGCAGCTTACCCCAGGACAGGGGGCGGGAGCAGTACTTC.

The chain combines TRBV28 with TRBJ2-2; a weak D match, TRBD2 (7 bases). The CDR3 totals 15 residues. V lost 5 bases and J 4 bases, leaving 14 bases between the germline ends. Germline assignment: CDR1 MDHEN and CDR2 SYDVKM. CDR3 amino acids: CASSVGGPGTGELFF. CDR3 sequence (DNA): TGTGCCAGCAGTGTCGGGGGGCCGGGCACCGGGGAGCTGTTTTTT.

CDR3 nucleotides: TGTGCCAGCTCTCCCGACAGGACGAGCTCCTACGAGCAGTACTTC. Protein sequence: CASSPDRTSSYEQYF. The V and J genes are TRBV18 and TRBJ2-7; perhaps TRBD1 as D (6 bases). V was pared by 6 bases and J by 0 bases, with 15 bases between. Germline values: CDR1 KGHSH, CDR2 LQKENI. CDR3 size: 15 residues. Drawing the rest from reference TRBV18 and TRBJ2-7, the complete variable domain is NAGVMQNPRHLVRRRGQEARLRCSPMKGHSHVYWYRQLPEEGLKFMVYLQKENIIDESGMPKERFSAEFPKEGPSILRIQQVVRGDSAAYFCASSPDRTSSYEQYFGPGTRLTVT.

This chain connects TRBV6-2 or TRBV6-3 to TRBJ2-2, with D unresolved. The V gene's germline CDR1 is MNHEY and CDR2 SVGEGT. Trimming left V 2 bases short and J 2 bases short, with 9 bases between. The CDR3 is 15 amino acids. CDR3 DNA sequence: TGTGCCAGCAGTTACCCGTTCCCCAACACCGGGGAGCTGTTTTTT. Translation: CASSYPFPNTGELFF.

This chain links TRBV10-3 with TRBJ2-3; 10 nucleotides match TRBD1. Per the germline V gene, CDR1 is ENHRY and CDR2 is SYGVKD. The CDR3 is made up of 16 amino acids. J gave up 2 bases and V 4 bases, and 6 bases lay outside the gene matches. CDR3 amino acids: CAISGTGQGNTDTQYF. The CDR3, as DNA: TGTGCCATCAGTGGAACGGGACAGGGGAACACAGATACGCAGTATTTT.

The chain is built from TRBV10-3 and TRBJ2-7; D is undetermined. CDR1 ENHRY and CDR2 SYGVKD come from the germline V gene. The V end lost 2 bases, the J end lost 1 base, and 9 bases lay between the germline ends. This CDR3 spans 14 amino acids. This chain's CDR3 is CAISERTGSYEQYF. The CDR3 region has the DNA TGTGCCATCAGTGAGCGAACTGGTTCCTACGAGCAGTACTTC.

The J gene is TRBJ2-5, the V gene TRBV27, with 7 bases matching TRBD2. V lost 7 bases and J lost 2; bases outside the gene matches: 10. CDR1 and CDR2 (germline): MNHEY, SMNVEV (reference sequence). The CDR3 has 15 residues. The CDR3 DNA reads TGTGCCAGCATCAGACGGGCGGGAGCACAAGAGACCCAGTACTTC. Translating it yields CASIRRAGAQETQYF.

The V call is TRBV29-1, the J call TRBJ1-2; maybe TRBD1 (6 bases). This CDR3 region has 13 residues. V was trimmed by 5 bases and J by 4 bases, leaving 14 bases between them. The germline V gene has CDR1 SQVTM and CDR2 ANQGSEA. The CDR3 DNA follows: TGCAGCGTTCACAGGGAACAAGTCTATGGCTACACCTTC. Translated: CSVHREQVYGYTF.

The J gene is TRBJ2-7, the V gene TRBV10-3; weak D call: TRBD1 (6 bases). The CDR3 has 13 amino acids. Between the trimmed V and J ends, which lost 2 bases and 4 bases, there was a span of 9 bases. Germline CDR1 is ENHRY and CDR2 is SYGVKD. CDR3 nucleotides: TGTGCCATCAGTGAGCCCGACAGGTACGAGCAGTACTTC. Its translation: CAISEPDRYEQYF.

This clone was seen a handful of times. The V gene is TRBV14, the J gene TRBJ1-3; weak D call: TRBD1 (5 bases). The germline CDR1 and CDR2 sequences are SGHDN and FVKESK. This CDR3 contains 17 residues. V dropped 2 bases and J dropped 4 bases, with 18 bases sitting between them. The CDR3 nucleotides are TGTGCCAGCAGCCAACGGGGGGGGATTGGTGGAGGAAACACCATATATTTT. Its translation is CASSQRGGIGGGNTIYF. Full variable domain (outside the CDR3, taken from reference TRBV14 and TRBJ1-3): EAGVTQFPSHSVIEKGQTVTLRCDPISGHDNLYWYRRVMGKEIKFLLHFVKESKQDESGMPNNRFLAERTGGTYSTLKVQPAELEDSGVYFCASSQRGGIGGGNTIYFGEGSWLTVV.

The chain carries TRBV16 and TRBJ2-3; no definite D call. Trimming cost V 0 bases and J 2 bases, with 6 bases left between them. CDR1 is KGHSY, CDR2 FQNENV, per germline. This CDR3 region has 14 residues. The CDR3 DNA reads TGTGCCAGCAGCCAATCCCGGTACACAGATACGCAGTATTTT. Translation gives CASSQSRYTDTQYF.

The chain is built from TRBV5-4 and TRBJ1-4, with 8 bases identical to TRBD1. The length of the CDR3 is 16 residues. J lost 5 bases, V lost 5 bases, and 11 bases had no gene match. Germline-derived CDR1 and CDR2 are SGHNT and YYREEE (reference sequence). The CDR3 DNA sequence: TGTGCCAGCAGAGTGACAGGGACAGGAACGAATGAAAAACTGTTTTTT. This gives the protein CASRVTGTGTNEKLFF.

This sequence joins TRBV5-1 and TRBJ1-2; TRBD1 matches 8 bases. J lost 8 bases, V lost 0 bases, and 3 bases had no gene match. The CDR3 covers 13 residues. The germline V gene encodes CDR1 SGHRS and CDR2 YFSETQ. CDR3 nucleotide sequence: TGCGCCAGCAGCTTGGGACAGGGGACCGGCTACACCTTC. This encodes CASSLGQGTGYTF.

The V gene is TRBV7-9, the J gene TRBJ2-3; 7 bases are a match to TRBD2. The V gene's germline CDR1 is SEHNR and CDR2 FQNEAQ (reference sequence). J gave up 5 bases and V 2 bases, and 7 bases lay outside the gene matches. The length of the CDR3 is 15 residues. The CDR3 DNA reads TGTGCCAGCAGCTTACCGATCGGGAGGCGAGATACGCAGTATTTT. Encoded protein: CASSLPIGRRDTQYF.

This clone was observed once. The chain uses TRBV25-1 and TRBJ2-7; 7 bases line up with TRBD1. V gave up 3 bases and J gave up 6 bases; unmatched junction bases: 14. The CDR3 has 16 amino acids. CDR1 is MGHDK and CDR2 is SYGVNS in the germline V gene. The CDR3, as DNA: TGTGCCAGCAGTGAGGGACCGGGACAGAGGGTTAGCGAGCAGTACTTC. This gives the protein CASSEGPGQRVSEQYF.